The entry that follows covers one TCR beta chain sequence. The antigen is unknown. Losses at the gene ends were 1 base for V and 8 bases for J; bases not matched to a gene: 8. The CDR3 length is 15 residues. Germline V gene data show CDR1 as LGHNA and CDR2 as YNFKEQ. This sample was included in a study of early T cells in non-severe SARS-CoV-2 infection. About the study: The input, bulk RNA from unsorted whole blood, was sequenced, and chains were unpaired. Findings of the study overall: Matching against VDJdb likely underestimated virus-specific expansions, favoring anti-spike CD8.

Molecules of cDNA were individually given unique molecular identifiers that were attached to them. TCRdb reprocessed the 5' RACE reads via MiXCR and lists one record per CDR3 protein. This table holds more than 50,000 distinct CDR3 sequences, 12% found once. This TCR derives from an adult who was a healthcare worker with PCR-confirmed SARS-CoV-2 infection or an uninfected control (not recorded which). The chain joins TRBV4-2 to TRBJ1-2; 9 nucleotides line up with TRBD1. The material sequenced was whole blood, taken at baseline. The DNA of the CDR3 is TGTGCCAGCAGCCAAGGGCTTGGGACAGGGCAAGGCTACACCTTC. Encoded protein: CASSQGLGTGQGYTF.